Below are 26 T cell receptor beta chains sequenced from a single sample in a study of PD-1 blockade in classical Hodgkin lymphoma. Brentuximab vedotin exposure varied among the patients, all of whom had relapsed after autologous stem cell transplantation. Sequencing used immunoSEQ multiplex PCR; TCRdb keeps in-frame clones, though not all of them. In the table there are around 41,000 clones, 75% to 85% of which are singletons. The material was peripheral blood mononuclear cells (PBMCs), obtained at baseline. Receptors were obtained from a human donor with classical Hodgkin lymphoma.

This chain joins TRBV19 and TRBJ2-3, with 12 bases fitting TRBD2. The germline CDR1 and CDR2 sequences are LNHDA and SQIVND (reference sequence). This CDR3 comprises 16 residues. J lost 3 bases, V lost 1 base, and 2 bases had no gene match. CDR3 DNA: TGTGCCAGTAGTATAGGACTAGCGGGAGCAACAGATACGCAGTATTTT. Amino acid sequence: CASSIGLAGATDTQYF.

This clone was observed a single time. The rearrangement uses TRBV6-1 and TRBJ2-7, with D perhaps matching TRBD1 (5 bases). Germline V gives CDR1 MNHNS, CDR2 SASEGT. The CDR3 contains 15 residues. The V end was cut by 5 bases, the J end by 2 bases, with 16 bases between. The CDR3 DNA reads TGTGCCAGCAGTCTAAAAATAGGCAGGGCCTACGAGCAGTACTTC. Translated, it gives CASSLKIGRAYEQYF.

The J gene is TRBJ2-6, the V gene TRBV10-2; tentative D call: TRBD1 (5 bases). With 0 bases removed from V and 4 bases from J, the gap between germline ends came to 13 bases. From germline, CDR1 is WSHSY and CDR2 SAAADI. This CDR3 comprises 17 residues. The CDR3 protein is CASSESWGSGGANVLTF. In DNA form, the CDR3 reads TGCGCCAGCAGTGAGTCTTGGGGCTCAGGGGGGGCCAACGTCCTGACTTTC.

This sequence joins TRBV5-6 and TRBJ2-5; D is perhaps TRBD2 (6 bases). Per the germline V gene, CDR1 is SGHDT and CDR2 is YYEEEE. The CDR3 runs 15 residues. Trimming took off 0 bases at V and 5 bases at J, with 14 bases between the two ends. CDR3 loop: CASSLGSGREETQYF. CDR3 nucleotides: TGTGCCAGCAGCTTGGGGTCCGGACGGGAGGAGACCCAGTACTTC.

CDR3 DNA: TGTGCCAGCAGTTTACGGGGGCGAACTAACGAGCAGTACTTC. Amino acid sequence: CASSLRGRTNEQYF. The V and J genes are TRBV28 and TRBJ2-7; D tentatively fits TRBD1 or TRBD2 (6 bases each). CDR1 and CDR2 from the germline V gene are MDHEN and SYDVKM. Trimming removed 2 bases from V and 5 bases from J, with 13 bases in between. The CDR3 is 14 amino acids.

V usage is TRBV9 and J usage is TRBJ2-5; D is tentatively TRBD1 or TRBD2 (5 bases each). V was trimmed by 1 base and J by 9 bases, leaving 10 bases between them. CDR1 and CDR2 from the germline V gene are SGDLS and YYNGEE. The CDR3 is made up of 12 amino acids. The CDR3 loop reads CASSVLMGPQYF. CDR3 in DNA: TGTGCCAGCAGCGTATTGATGGGACCCCAGTACTTC.

The chain carries TRBV19 and TRBJ2-1; no clear D gene. The CDR3 is 15 residues long. Germline-derived CDR1 and CDR2 are LNHDA and SQIVND (reference sequence). Between the trimmed V and J ends, which lost 0 bases and 0 bases, there was a span of 6 bases. CDR3 sequence: CASSIEARSYNEQFF. The CDR3 DNA is TGTGCCAGTAGTATAGAGGCTCGCTCCTACAATGAGCAGTTCTTC.

The genes are TRBV18 and TRBJ1-2; TRBD1 agrees at 7 bases. Trimming removed 2 bases from V and 2 bases from J; junction bases left unmatched: 5. Germline CDR1 is KGHSH and CDR2 is LQKENI. The CDR3 runs 15 residues. CDR3 coding DNA: TGTGCCAGCTCACCAGGACAGGCTCCCAACTATGGCTACACCTTC. It specifies CASSPGQAPNYGYTF.

The CDR3 DNA reads as TGTGCCAGCAGCTGGAACTCCGGGACCACGGGAGAGACCCAGTACTTC. The encoded protein is CASSWNSGTTGETQYF. The chain carries TRBV7-8 and TRBJ2-5; tentatively, D is TRBD1 or TRBD2 (5 bases each). Per the germline V gene, CDR1 is SGHVS and CDR2 is FQNEAQ. The CDR3 contains 16 residues. The V gene lost 4 bases and the J gene lost 4 bases, with 19 bases spanning the gap.

The chain links TRBV29-1 to TRBJ1-1, with D hard to call. Per the germline V gene, CDR1 is SQVTM and CDR2 is ANQGSEA. The CDR3 contains 15 residues. Trimming removed 4 bases from V and 3 bases from J, with 18 bases in between. CDR3 nucleotides: TGCAGCGTTGGTCCCAGCATCCTGGGCGACACTGAAGCTTTCTTT. Protein: CSVGPSILGDTEAFF.

This clone occurred a few times. The V gene is TRBV6-6, the J gene TRBJ1-2; the D gene is possibly TRBD1 (5 bases). The length of the CDR3 is 14 residues. Trimming removed 5 bases from V and 9 bases from J, with 19 bases in between. Germline CDR1 MNHNY, CDR2 SVGAGI (reference sequence). CDR3: CASSPTARGDSYTF. The DNA for the CDR3 is TGTGCCAGCAGTCCGACGGCCCGGGGGGATAGCTACACCTTC.

The chain is built from TRBV7-9 and TRBJ1-3; 8 nucleotides match TRBD1. With V trimmed by 6 bases and J by 2 bases, 9 bases remained unmatched. The germline V gene has CDR1 SEHNR and CDR2 FQNEAQ (reference sequence). CDR3 size: 16 residues. CDR3 region: CASSISGRGPGNTIYF. CDR3 DNA: TGTGCCAGCAGTATTTCAGGCAGGGGGCCTGGAAACACCATATATTTT.

The rearrangement joins TRBV5-4 to TRBJ2-3; D gene ambiguous. The CDR3 is made up of 13 amino acids. The V end was cut by 1 base, the J end by 4 bases, with 7 bases between. Germline-derived CDR1 and CDR2 are SGHNT and YYREEE (reference sequence). The CDR3 DNA follows: TGTGCCAGCAGCTTGAAGGTAGCAGATACGCAGTATTTT. Its protein product is CASSLKVADTQYF.

The rearrangement links TRBV4-3 to TRBJ1-2, with 8 bases fitting TRBD1. The CDR3 consists of 17 residues. Per germline, CDR1 LGHNA and CDR2 YSLEER. Germline trimming cut 0 bases from V and 0 bases from J; bases unmatched to any gene: 6. CDR3 in amino acids: CASSQDPDRVANYGYTF. The CDR3 DNA follows: TGCGCCAGCAGCCAAGATCCGGACAGGGTAGCTAACTATGGCTACACCTTC.

V usage is TRBV2 and J usage is TRBJ1-5; D not resolved. Trimming stripped 6 bases from V and 0 bases from J, with 9 bases between. CDR3 length: 14 residues. CDR1 SNHLY and CDR2 FYNNEI come from the germline V gene. CDR3 region: CASRGTYSNQPQHF. The DNA for the CDR3 is TGTGCCAGCAGGGGCACGTATAGCAATCAGCCCCAGCATTTT.

The genes are TRBV28 and TRBJ1-2; D might be TRBD1 (5 bases). The germline V gene has CDR1 MDHEN and CDR2 SYDVKM. Trimming cost V 3 bases and J 6 bases, with 8 bases left between them. CDR3 length: 12 residues. The CDR3 loop is CASSLGVHGYTF. As DNA, the CDR3 is TGTGCCAGCAGTTTGGGGGTTCATGGCTACACCTTC.

CDR3 in DNA: TGTGCCAGCAGCCAGGGCTGGAGCGCCACCCAATACAATGAGCAGTTCTTC. This encodes CASSQGWSATQYNEQFF. J is TRBJ2-1 and V is TRBV7-3; maybe TRBD1 (5 bases). The germline V gene has CDR1 SGHTA and CDR2 FQGTGA. The CDR3 totals 17 residues. V was pared by 5 bases and J by 4 bases, with 21 bases between.

The chain uses TRBV7-3 and TRBJ2-2; 11 nucleotides match TRBD1. J was trimmed by 2 bases and V by 3 bases; bases with no gene match: 5. This CDR3 region has 17 residues. Germline V gene sequence: CDR1 SGHTA, CDR2 FQGTGA. Here the CDR3 reads CASSFPGQGANTGELFF. The CDR3 DNA reads TGTGCCAGCAGCTTTCCAGGACAGGGGGCCAACACCGGGGAGCTGTTTTTT.

The gene calls are TRBV4-1 and TRBJ2-7, with D possibly TRBD2 on 7 matching bases. Germline assignment: CDR1 MGHRA and CDR2 YSYEKL. V lost 1 base and J lost 5, with 18 bases in between. The CDR3 extends over 16 amino acids. CDR3 nucleotide sequence: TGCGCCAGCAGCCAAGTGCCCACAGGGAGGGCACACGAGCAGTACTTC. It codes for CASSQVPTGRAHEQYF.

The chain employs TRBV2 and TRBJ1-5, with TRBD1 matching over 7 bases. CDR1 is SNHLY and CDR2 is FYNNEI in the germline V gene. With 6 bases clipped from V and 7 bases from J, the junction kept 9 bases outside the gene matches. The CDR3 consists of 14 residues. The DNA of the CDR3 is TGTGCCAGCAGGCAGGGGGAAGGATACCAGCCCCAGCATTTT. Protein: CASRQGEGYQPQHF.

V and J are TRBV5-5 and TRBJ2-7; perhaps TRBD1 as D (5 bases). Between the trimmed V and J ends, which lost 0 bases and 0 bases, there was a span of 10 bases. This CDR3 has 15 residues. Per germline, CDR1 SGHKS and CDR2 YYEKEE (reference sequence). CDR3 residues: CASSLVGASSYEQYF. In DNA form, the CDR3 reads TGTGCCAGCAGCTTGGTAGGGGCAAGCTCCTACGAGCAGTACTTC.

The chain combines TRBV18 with TRBJ1-3; D is unresolved. The CDR3 loop spans 13 amino acids. Looked up from germline, CDR1 is KGHSH and CDR2 is LQKENI. Trimming pared 1 base from V and 4 bases from J, leaving 5 bases between. In DNA, the CDR3 is TGTGCCAGCTCACCACTGGGAGGAAACACCATATATTTT. Translated: CASSPLGGNTIYF.

This clone came up a few times. This chain links TRBV6-6 with TRBJ2-7; 8 positions agree with TRBD1. The CDR3 spans 13 residues. The V segment lost 7 bases and the J segment 2 bases; nucleotides outside the gene matches: 4. Per germline, CDR1 MNHNY and CDR2 SVGAGI (reference sequence). This CDR3 is CASTGTGAYEQYF. The CDR3, as DNA: TGTGCCAGCACCGGGACAGGAGCCTACGAGCAGTACTTC.

The V gene is TRBV19, the J gene TRBJ1-2; D is uncertain. Trimming cost V 4 bases and J 2 bases, with 17 bases left between them. This CDR3 is 16 amino acids long. Germline values: CDR1 LNHDA, CDR2 SQIVND (reference sequence). CDR3 sequence reads: CASSNLREWENYGYTF. The CDR3 region has the DNA TGTGCCAGTAGTAATTTGAGGGAATGGGAGAACTATGGCTACACCTTC.

Comments on this clone: A read error is possible here, since a much larger clone lies one base away. V gene TRBV10-1 combines with J gene TRBJ2-1; 11 bases map to TRBD2. The CDR3 consists of 14 residues. The V segment lost 8 bases and the J segment 7 bases; nucleotides outside the gene matches: 7. In germline, CDR1 is WNHNN, CDR2 SYGVQD (reference sequence). The CDR3 DNA reads TGCGCCAGCTTTACTAGCGGGAGAAGAAATGAGCAGTTCTTC. Amino acids: CASFTSGRRNEQFF.

The rearrangement uses TRBV7-9 and TRBJ2-7, with D unresolved. The CDR3 spans 14 residues. Deletions cut 5 bases from V and 2 bases from J, with 13 bases between. Germline CDR1 reads SEHNR; CDR2 reads FQNEAQ (reference sequence). The CDR3 spells CASSPLGGTYEQYF. The CDR3 DNA follows: TGTGCCAGCAGCCCCCTAGGCGGAACCTACGAGCAGTACTTC.